This TCR beta chain was found in a study of blood T cells in healthy people across ages. A second PCR, run for roughly 7 to 11 cycles, used a sample-barcoded 5' primer plus a J-beta primer mix. TCRdb independently ran MiXCR on the 5' RACE reads; one entry per CDR3 protein. Of 1,800,000 or so distinct CDR3 sequences listed, around 42% are singletons. The germline gives CDR1 SEHNR, CDR2 FQNEAQ (reference sequence). The V end lost 1 base, the J end lost 2 bases, and 12 bases lay between the germline ends. This CDR3 has 17 amino acids. This clonotype has just a few counts. This receptor was identified in a human donor in good health. The V and J genes are TRBV7-9 and TRBJ2-6; D perhaps matches TRBD2 (5 bases). Material: blood. Written as DNA, the CDR3 is TGTGCCAGCAGCTTAGGTAGCGAGGGCCCTGGGGCCAACGTCCTGACTTTC. This codes for CASSLGSEGPGANVLTF. The full variable domain, completed using reference TRBV7-9 and TRBJ2-6, is DTGVSQNPRHKITKRGQNVTFRCDPISEHNRLYWYRQTLGQGPEFLTYFQNEAQLEKSRLLSDRFSAERPKGSFSTLEIQRTEQGDSAMYLCASSLGSEGPGANVLTFGAGSRLTVL.